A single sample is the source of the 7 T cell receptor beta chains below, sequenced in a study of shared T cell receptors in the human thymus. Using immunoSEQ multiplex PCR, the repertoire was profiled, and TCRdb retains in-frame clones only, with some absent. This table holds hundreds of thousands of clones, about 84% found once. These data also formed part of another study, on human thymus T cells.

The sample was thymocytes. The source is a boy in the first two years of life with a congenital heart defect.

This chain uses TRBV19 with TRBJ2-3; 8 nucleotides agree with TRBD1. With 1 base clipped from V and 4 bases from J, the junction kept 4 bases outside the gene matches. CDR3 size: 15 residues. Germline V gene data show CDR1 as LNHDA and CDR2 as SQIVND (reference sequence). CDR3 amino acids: CASSIGTGKPDTQYF. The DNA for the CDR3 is TGTGCCAGTAGTATAGGGACAGGGAAACCAGATACGCAGTATTTT.

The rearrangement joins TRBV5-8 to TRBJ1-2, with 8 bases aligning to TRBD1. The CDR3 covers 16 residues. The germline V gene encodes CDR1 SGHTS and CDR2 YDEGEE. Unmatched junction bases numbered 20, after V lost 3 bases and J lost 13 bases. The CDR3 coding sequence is TGTGCCAGCAGCTACCGAATCGGACAGGGCCCCGTGAGCTGCACCTTC. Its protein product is CASSYRIGQGPVSCTF.

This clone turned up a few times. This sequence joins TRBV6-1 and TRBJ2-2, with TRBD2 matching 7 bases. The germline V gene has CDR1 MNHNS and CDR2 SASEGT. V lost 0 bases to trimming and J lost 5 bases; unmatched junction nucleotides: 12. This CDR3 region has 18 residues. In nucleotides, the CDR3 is TGTGCCAGCAGTGAAGCGCTTCAGGGAAGGGGAGGGACCGGGGAGCTGTTTTTT. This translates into CASSEALQGRGGTGELFF.

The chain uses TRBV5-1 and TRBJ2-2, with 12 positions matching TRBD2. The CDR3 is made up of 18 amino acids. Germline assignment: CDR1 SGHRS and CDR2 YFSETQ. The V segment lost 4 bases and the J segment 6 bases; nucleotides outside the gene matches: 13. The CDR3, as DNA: TGCGCCAGCAGCCGCGCGACTAGCGGGAGTGATAAGGCCGGGGAGCTGTTTTTT. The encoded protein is CASSRATSGSDKAGELFF.

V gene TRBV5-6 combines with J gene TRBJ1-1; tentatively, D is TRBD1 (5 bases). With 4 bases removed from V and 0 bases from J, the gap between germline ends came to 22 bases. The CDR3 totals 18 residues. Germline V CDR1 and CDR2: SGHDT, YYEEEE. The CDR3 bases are TGTGCCAGCAGCCCGGGGGAGGATTCGGCGGGGGTGAACACTGAAGCTTTCTTT. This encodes CASSPGEDSAGVNTEAFF.

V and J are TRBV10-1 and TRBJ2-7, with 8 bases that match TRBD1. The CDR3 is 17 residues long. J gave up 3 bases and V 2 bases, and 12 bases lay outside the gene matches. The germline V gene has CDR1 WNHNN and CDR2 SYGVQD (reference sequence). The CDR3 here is CASSEPTSGTGCYEQYF. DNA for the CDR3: TGCGCCAGCAGTGAGCCGACCTCCGGGACAGGCTGCTACGAGCAGTACTTC.

The CDR3 region is CASSQVGTTYEQYF. The DNA of the CDR3 is TGTGCCAGCAGCCAAGTCGGGACTACCTACGAGCAGTACTTC. The J gene is TRBJ2-7, the V gene TRBV14; 7 nucleotides agree with TRBD2. CDR3 length: 14 amino acids. Germline V CDR1 and CDR2: SGHDN, FVKESK. V lost 1 base, J lost 2 bases, and 2 bases stayed unmatched.